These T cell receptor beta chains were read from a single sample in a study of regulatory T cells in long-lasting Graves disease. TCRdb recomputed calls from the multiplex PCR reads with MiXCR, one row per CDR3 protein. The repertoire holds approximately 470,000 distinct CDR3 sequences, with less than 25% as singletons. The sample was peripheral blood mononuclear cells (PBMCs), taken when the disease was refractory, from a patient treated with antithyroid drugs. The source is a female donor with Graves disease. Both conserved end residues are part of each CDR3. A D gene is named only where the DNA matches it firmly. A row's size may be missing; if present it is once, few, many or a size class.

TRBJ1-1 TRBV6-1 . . TGTGCCAGCAGTATAGCTGGGTCGAACACTGAAGCTCTCTTT CASSIAGSNTEALF
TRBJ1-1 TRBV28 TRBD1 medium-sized TGTGCCAGCAGTCTGACCGGACAGGGGGCTGAAGCTTTCTTT CASSLTGQGAEAFF
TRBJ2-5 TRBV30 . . TGTGCCTGGAGTGTGGCGGAGACCCAGTACTTC CAWSVAETQYF
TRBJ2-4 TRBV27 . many TGTGCCAGCAGTTTATCGGGACTAGCCAAAAACATTCAGTACTTC CASSLSGLAKNIQYF
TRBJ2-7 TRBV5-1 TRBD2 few TGCGCCAGCAGCTTGGCTTTGTCTAGCGGGCAAGAGGAGCAGTACTTC CASSLALSSGQEEQYF
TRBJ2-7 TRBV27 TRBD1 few TGTGCCAGCAGCCAGAGGGACAGGGGCTCCTACGAGCAGTACTTC CASSQRDRGSYEQYF
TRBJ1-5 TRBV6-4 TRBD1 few TGTGCCAGCAGTGACGAAGGGACAGGGGGTGGGAATCAGCCCCAGCATTTT CASSDEGTGGGNQPQHF
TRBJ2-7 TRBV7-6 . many TGTGCCAGCAGCTTAGGGCCACAGGGATCGGACGAGCAGTACTTC CASSLGPQGSDEQYF
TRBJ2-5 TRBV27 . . TGTGCCAGCAGTTTATCGGCAGGGATGGAGACCCAGTACTTC CASSLSAGMETQYF
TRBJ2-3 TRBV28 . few TGTGCCAGCAGACAGGGCGCAGATACGCAGTATTTT CASRQGADTQYF
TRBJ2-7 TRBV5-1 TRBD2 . TGCGCCAGCAGCTTATCGCCTAGCGGGAGCTACTACGAGCAGTACTTC CASSLSPSGSYYEQYF
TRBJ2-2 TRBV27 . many TGTGCCAGCCTACCTACCACCGGGAGCGGGGAGCTGTTTTTT CASLPTTGSGELFF
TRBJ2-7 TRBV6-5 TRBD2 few TGTGCCAGCAGTTACCAAGCGGGAGACCTCGAGCAGTACTTC CASSYQAGDLEQYF
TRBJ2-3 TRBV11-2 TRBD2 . TGTGCCAGCAGCTTAGATCTCCCCCAGCGGGAGGGCACAGATACGCAGTATTTT CASSLDLPQREGTDTQYF
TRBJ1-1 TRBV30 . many TGTGCCTTAACAATCATGAACACTGAAGCTTTCTTT CALTIMNTEAFF
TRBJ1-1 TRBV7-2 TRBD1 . TGTGCCAGCAGCCCTCCGGGACAGAGGAACACTGAAGCTTTCTTT CASSPPGQRNTEAFF
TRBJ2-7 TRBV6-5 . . TGTGCCAGCAGTTACTCGATAGGTATTCGGGACGAGCAGTACTTC CASSYSIGIRDEQYF
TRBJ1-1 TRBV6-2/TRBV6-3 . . TGTGCCAGCAGTCATGCCAGTCAGAACACTGAAGCTTTCTTT CASSHASQNTEAFF
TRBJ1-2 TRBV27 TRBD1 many TGTGCCAGCAGTACCACAGGGGGTGGCTACACCTTC CASSTTGGGYTF
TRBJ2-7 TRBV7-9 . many TGTGCCAGCAGACACGCCTACGAGCAGTACTTC CASRHAYEQYF
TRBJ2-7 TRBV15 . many TGTGCCACCAGCGAGATCTGGACTTCCATGAGGGAGCAGTACTTC CATSEIWTSMREQYF
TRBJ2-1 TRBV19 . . TGTGCCAGTAGCAGGGGGGAGTACAATGAGCAGTTCTTC CASSRGEYNEQFF
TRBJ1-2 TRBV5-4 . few TGTGCCAGCAGCGATGTGGGTCACACAGGAAACTATGGCTACACCTTC CASSDVGHTGNYGYTF
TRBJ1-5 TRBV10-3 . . TGTGCCGTCAGGTCAGGTACCGATCAGCCCCAGCATTTT CAVRSGTDQPQHF
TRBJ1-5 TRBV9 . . TGTGCCAGCAGCGTAGGAGTCGCAGACAATCAGCCCCAGCATTTT CASSVGVADNQPQHF
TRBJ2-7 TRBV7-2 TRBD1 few TGTGCCAGCAGCGCCCGGGACAGGGCGAGCTACGAGCAGTACTTC CASSARDRASYEQYF
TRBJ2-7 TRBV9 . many TGTGCCAGCAGCGGAGACGGATTCTACGAGCAGTACTTC CASSGDGFYEQYF
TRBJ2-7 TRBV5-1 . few TGCGCCAGCAGCTTGGACCAGACCTACGAGCAGTACTTC CASSLDQTYEQYF
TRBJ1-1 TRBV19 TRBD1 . TGTGCCAGTAGGGACAGGGGGGGTCCCAACACTGAAGCTTTCTTT CASRDRGGPNTEAFF
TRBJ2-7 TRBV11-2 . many TGTGCCAGCAGCTTAAGACTGGAGCAGTACTTC CASSLRLEQYF
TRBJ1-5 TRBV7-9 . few TGTGCCAGCAGCTTAGAGTGGGGAGACAATCAGCCCCAGCATTTT CASSLEWGDNQPQHF
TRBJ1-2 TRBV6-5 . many TGTGCCAGCAGTTACGTAGCAGCCTATGGCTACACCTTC CASSYVAAYGYTF
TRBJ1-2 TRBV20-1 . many TGCAGTGCCGGACAACTGGTTAACTATGGCTACACCTTC CSAGQLVNYGYTF
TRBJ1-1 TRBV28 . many TGTGCCAGCACCCTTCTAGTAGAGGCAGGGAACACTGAAGCTTTCTTT CASTLLVEAGNTEAFF
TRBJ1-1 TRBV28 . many TGTGCCAGCAGACCGTCACATCTGAACACTGAAGCTTTCTTT CASRPSHLNTEAFF
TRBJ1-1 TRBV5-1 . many TGCGCCAGCAGCTTCAGGGATGACACTGAAGCTTTCTTT CASSFRDDTEAFF